This TCR beta chain was sequenced during a study of neurological immune-mediated disorders. There are many counts of this clonotype. What it recognizes is unknown. TCRdb ran MiXCR on the 5' RACE reads and lists one entry per CDR3 protein. The table records about 16,000 distinct CDR3 sequences, 7% to 9.5% of them present only once. V gave up 3 bases and J gave up 3 bases, with 9 bases separating them. CDR3 length: 13 residues. Germline V gives CDR1 ENHRY, CDR2 SYGVKD. The study's findings and limits: The greatest TCR clonal expansion appeared in HTLV-1-associated myelopathy and the smallest, falling below healthy controls, in multiple sclerosis.

The source material was CD8+ T cells from blood. The clonotype was recovered from a man over 45 in good health. The chain recombines TRBV10-3 with TRBJ2-7; weak D call: TRBD2 (5 bases). CDR3: CAISEGLGYEQYF. The CDR3 nucleotides read TGTGCCATCAGTGAAGGACTTGGCTACGAGCAGTACTTC.